A selection of T cell receptor beta chains follows, all from one sample in a study of identical twins. TCRdb re-analysed the 5' RACE reads in MiXCR, keeping a single row per CDR3 protein. This table has hundreds of thousands of distinct CDR3 sequences, approximately 9% appearing once. Sequencing was done on a sample of memory (CD45RO+) T cells sorted from blood. The receptors here all came from a woman aged 18-29 years in good health. CDR3s leave out the opening cysteine and the closing phenylalanine or tryptophan. D genes are given only for firm matches.

>11|TRBJ1-1|NA|TRBV5-1
ASSSAPNTEAF
>12|TRBJ2-7|NA|TRBV6-1
ASRRGALFGEQY
>12|TRBJ2-7|NA|TRBV4-3
ASSRGTSSYEQY
>12|TRBJ1-5|TRBD1|TRBV5-5
ASSQGQRYQPQH
>13|TRBJ2-3|TRBD2|TRBV12-3/TRBV12-4
ASSLGTSDTDTQY
>13|TRBJ2-1|TRBD1|TRBV6-1
ASRDRGLFDNEQF
>11|TRBJ1-2|NA|TRBV12-3/TRBV12-4
ASKAAGQNGYT
>15|TRBJ2-7|NA|TRBV3-1
ASSKYPRGTVQHEQY
>12|TRBJ2-1|TRBD1|TRBV29-1
SVIRDRVNDEQF
>10|TRBJ1-2|TRBD1|TRBV10-3
AIRQGADGYT
>11|TRBJ1-1|NA|TRBV5-1
ASSIDRNTEAF
>12|TRBJ2-7|TRBD2|TRBV7-2
ASSLVRAGGVQY
>14|TRBJ2-3|NA|TRBV7-8
ASSPKRPSSTDTQY
>13|TRBJ2-3|TRBD2|TRBV6-1
ASRRLAGVPDTQY
>12|TRBJ1-5|TRBD1|TRBV7-2
ASSLQGEYQPQH
>16|TRBJ1-4|TRBD1|TRBV5-6
ASSPMGQGVLADEKLF
>13|TRBJ2-3|NA|TRBV12-3/TRBV12-4
ASSLRSPATDTQY
>13|TRBJ2-7|TRBD1|TRBV7-2
ASSLPTGGSYGQY
>10|TRBJ1-3|NA|TRBV5-6
ASTEGGNTIY
>12|TRBJ2-1|NA|TRBV15
ATSRAPQRHVQF
>18|TRBJ2-5|TRBD2|TRBV6-2/TRBV6-3
ASSRRTSGTSSNIQETQY
>12|TRBJ2-3|TRBD1|TRBV11-1
ASSTADRTVTQY
>11|TRBJ2-7|NA|TRBV20-1
SAREARTYEQY
>12|TRBJ1-2|TRBD1|TRBV7-9
ASSAGTGEFGYT
>12|TRBJ2-7|TRBD2|TRBV7-2
ASTTSGGPYEQY
>13|TRBJ2-3|NA|TRBV11-1
ASSFFGGNTDTQY
>9|TRBJ1-1|NA|TRBV11-2
ASRLAAEAF
>11|TRBJ1-2|TRBD1|TRBV6-5
ASSSWDRGGYT
>14|TRBJ2-3|NA|TRBV11-2
ASSLAIGTTTDTQY
>13|TRBJ1-5|NA|TRBV11-2
ASSLSRTANQPQH
>11|TRBJ2-1|NA|TRBV7-8
ASRTRGINEQF
>13|TRBJ1-4|NA|TRBV5-1
ASSFGGRKDEKLF
>13|TRBJ2-1|TRBD2|TRBV20-1
SAITIGGSYNEQF
>13|TRBJ1-6|TRBD1|TRBV7-2
ASSQGQGIGSPLH
>11|TRBJ1-2|NA|TRBV2
ASKGTAPYGYT
>11|TRBJ2-3|TRBD2|TRBV20-1
SAFSGRADTQY
>13|TRBJ2-1|TRBD1|TRBV12-5
ASGQGANHLDEQF
>13|TRBJ2-3|TRBD2|TRBV5-1
ASSPSGTSGDTQY
>16|TRBJ2-1|TRBD2|TRBV18
ASSPFYPGSSGDNEQF
>11|TRBJ2-5|NA|TRBV20-1
SARGSVQETQY
>11|TRBJ2-7|NA|TRBV7-9
ASSFPGGGEQY